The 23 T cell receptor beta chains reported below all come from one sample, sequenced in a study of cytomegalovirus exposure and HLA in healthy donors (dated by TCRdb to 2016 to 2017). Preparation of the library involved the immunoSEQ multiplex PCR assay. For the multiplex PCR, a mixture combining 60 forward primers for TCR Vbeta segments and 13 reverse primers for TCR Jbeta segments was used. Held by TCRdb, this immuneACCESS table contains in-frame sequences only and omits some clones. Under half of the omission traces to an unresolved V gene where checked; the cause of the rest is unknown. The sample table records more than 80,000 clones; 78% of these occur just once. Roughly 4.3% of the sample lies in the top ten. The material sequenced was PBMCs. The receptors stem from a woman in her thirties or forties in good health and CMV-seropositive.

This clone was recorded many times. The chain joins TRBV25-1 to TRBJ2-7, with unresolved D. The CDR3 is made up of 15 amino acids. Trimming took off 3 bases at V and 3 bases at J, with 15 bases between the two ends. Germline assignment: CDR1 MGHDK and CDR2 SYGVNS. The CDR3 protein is CASSDSSPGGYEQYF. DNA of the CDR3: TGTGCCAGCAGTGATTCCTCCCCGGGTGGCTACGAGCAGTACTTC.

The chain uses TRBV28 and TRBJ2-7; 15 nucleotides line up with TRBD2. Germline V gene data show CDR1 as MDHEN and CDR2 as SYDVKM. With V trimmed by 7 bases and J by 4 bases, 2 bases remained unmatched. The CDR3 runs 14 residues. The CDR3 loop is CASIGTSGRYEQYF. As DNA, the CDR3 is TGTGCCAGCATTGGGACTAGCGGGAGGTACGAGCAGTACTTC.

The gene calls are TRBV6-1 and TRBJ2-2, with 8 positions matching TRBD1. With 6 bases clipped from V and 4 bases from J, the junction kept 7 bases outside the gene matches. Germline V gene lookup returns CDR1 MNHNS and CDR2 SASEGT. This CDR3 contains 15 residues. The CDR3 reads CASRGRTGSTGELFF. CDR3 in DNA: TGTGCCAGCAGGGGAAGGACAGGGAGCACCGGGGAGCTGTTTTTT.

In DNA form, the CDR3 reads TGTGCCAGTGGGACAGCGATGAGCTCTGGAAACACCATATATTTT. The encoded protein is CASGTAMSSGNTIYF. The V gene is TRBV6-1, the J gene TRBJ1-3; 7 bases are a match to TRBD1. V lost 9 bases and J lost 0; bases outside the gene matches: 8. In germline, CDR1 is MNHNS, CDR2 SASEGT. The CDR3 length is 15 residues.

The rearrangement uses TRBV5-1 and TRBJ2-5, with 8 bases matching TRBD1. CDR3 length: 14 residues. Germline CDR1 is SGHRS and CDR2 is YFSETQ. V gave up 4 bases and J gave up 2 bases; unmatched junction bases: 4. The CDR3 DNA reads TGCGCCAGCAGCACCGGGACAGGACAAGAGACCCAGTACTTC. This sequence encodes CASSTGTGQETQYF.

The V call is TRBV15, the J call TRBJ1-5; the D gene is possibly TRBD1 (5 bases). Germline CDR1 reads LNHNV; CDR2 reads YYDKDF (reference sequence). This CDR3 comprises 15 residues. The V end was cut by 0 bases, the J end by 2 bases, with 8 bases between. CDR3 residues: CATSREAGGNQPQHF. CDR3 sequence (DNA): TGTGCCACCAGCAGAGAAGCGGGGGGCAATCAGCCCCAGCATTTT.

CDR3: CASTPSGQFASTDTQYF. In DNA form, the CDR3 reads TGTGCCAGTACCCCATCAGGACAGTTTGCTAGCACAGATACGCAGTATTTT. This chain joins TRBV19 and TRBJ2-3; TRBD1 might be the D (6 bases). With 7 bases removed from V and 0 bases from J, the gap between germline ends came to 20 bases. Germline CDR1 reads LNHDA; CDR2 reads SQIVND (reference sequence). The CDR3 totals 17 residues.

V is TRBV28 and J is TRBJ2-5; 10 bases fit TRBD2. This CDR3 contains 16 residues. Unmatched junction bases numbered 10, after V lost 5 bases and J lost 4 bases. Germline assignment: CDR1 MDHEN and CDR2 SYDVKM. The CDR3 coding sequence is TGTGCCAGCAGTACAGACCTAGCGGGAGTGGCAGAGACCCAGTACTTC. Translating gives CASSTDLAGVAETQYF.

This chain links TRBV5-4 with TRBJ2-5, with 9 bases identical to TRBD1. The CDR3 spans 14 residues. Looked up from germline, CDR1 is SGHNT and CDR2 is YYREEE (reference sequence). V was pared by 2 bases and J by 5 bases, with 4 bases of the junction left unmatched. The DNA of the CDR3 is TGTGCCAGCAGCTTCAACAGGGGGCGGGAGACCCAGTACTTC. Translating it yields CASSFNRGRETQYF.

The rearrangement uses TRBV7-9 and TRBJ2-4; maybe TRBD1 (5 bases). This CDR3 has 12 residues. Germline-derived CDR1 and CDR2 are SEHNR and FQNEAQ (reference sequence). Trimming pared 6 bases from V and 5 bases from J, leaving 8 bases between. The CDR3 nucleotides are TGTGCCAGCAGTCCGACAGAAAACATTCAGTACTTC. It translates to CASSPTENIQYF.

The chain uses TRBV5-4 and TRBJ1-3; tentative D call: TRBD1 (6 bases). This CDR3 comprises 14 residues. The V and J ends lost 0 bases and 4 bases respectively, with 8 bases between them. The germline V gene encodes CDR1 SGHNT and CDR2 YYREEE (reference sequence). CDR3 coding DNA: TGTGCCAGCAGCTTGGGGCAGGGGGGAAACACCATATATTTT. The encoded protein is CASSLGQGGNTIYF.

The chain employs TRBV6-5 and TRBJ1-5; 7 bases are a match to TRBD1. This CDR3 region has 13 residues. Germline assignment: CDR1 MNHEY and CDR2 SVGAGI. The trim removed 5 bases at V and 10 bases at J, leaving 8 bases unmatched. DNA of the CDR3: TGTGCCAGCAGTACCTACAGGGGAGGTCCCCAGCATTTT. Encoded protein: CASSTYRGGPQHF.

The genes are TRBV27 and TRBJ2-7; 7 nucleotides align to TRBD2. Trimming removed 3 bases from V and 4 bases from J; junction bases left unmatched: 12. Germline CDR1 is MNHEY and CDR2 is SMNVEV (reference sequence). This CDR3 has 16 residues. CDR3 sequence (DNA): TGTGCCAGCAGTTTCCGACTAGCTAAAGAGGAATACGAGCAGTACTTC. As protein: CASSFRLAKEEYEQYF.

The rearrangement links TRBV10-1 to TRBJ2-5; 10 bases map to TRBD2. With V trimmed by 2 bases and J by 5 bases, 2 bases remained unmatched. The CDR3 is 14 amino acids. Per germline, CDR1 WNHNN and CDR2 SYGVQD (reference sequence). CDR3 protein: CASSESGRDETQYF. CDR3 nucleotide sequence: TGCGCCAGCAGTGAGAGCGGGAGGGATGAGACCCAGTACTTC.

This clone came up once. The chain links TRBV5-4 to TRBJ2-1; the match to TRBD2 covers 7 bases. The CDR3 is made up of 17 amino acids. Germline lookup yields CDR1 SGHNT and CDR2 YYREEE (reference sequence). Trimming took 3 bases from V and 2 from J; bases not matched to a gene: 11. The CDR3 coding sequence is TGTGCCAGCAGCTCTGATTCGAGCGGGACGCCCTACAATGAGCAGTTCTTC. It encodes CASSSDSSGTPYNEQFF.

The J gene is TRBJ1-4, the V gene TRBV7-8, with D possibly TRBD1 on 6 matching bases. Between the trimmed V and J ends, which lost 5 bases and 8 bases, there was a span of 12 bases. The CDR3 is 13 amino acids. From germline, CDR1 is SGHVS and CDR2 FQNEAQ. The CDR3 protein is CASSIRQDEKLFF. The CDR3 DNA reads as TGTGCCAGCAGCATCCGACAGGACGAAAAACTGTTTTTT.

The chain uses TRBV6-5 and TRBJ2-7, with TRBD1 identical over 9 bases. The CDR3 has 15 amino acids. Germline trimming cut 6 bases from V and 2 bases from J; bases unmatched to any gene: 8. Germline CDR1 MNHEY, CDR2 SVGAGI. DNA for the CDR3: TGTGCCAGCAGCCCAGGACAGGGGCCCGCCTACGAGCAGTACTTC. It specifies CASSPGQGPAYEQYF.

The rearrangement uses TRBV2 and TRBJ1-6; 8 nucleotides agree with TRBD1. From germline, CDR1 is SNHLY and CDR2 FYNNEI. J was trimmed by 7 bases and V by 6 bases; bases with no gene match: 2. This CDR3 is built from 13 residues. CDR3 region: CASRDRANSPLHF. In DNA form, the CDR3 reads TGTGCCAGCAGGGACAGGGCCAATTCACCCCTCCACTTT.

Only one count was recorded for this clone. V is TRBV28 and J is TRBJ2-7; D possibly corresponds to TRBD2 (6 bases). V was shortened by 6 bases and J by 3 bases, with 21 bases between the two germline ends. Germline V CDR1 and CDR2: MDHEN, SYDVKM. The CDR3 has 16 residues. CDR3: CASRPRGGSGYYEQYF. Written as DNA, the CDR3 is TGTGCCAGCAGACCTAGGGGAGGTAGCGGATACTACGAGCAGTACTTC.

The CDR3 DNA reads TGTGCCAGCAGTGAAGGGACAGGGGGATATGGCTACACCTTC. Amino acid sequence: CASSEGTGGYGYTF. This chain links TRBV6-5 with TRBJ1-2; TRBD1 agrees at 11 bases. CDR1 and CDR2 (germline): MNHEY, SVGAGI. The CDR3 spans 14 residues. J was trimmed by 5 bases and V by 5 bases; bases with no gene match: 4.

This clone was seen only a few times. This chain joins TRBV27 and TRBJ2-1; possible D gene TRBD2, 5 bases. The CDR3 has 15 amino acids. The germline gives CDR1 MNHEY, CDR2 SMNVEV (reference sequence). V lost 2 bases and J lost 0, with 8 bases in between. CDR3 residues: CASSLQGSSYNEQFF. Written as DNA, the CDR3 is TGTGCCAGCAGTTTACAAGGGAGCTCCTACAATGAGCAGTTCTTC.

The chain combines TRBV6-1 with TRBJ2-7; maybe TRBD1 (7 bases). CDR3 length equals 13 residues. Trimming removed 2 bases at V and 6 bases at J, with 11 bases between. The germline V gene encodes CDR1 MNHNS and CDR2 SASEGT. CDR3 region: CASSEQGGGEQYF. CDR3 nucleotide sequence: TGTGCCAGCAGTGAACAGGGGGGCGGCGAGCAGTACTTC.

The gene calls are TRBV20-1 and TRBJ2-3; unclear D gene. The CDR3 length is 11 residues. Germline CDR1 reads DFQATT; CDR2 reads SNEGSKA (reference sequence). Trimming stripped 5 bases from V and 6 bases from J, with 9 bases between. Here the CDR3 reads CSALFLDTQYF. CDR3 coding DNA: TGCAGTGCTCTATTTTTGGATACGCAGTATTTT.